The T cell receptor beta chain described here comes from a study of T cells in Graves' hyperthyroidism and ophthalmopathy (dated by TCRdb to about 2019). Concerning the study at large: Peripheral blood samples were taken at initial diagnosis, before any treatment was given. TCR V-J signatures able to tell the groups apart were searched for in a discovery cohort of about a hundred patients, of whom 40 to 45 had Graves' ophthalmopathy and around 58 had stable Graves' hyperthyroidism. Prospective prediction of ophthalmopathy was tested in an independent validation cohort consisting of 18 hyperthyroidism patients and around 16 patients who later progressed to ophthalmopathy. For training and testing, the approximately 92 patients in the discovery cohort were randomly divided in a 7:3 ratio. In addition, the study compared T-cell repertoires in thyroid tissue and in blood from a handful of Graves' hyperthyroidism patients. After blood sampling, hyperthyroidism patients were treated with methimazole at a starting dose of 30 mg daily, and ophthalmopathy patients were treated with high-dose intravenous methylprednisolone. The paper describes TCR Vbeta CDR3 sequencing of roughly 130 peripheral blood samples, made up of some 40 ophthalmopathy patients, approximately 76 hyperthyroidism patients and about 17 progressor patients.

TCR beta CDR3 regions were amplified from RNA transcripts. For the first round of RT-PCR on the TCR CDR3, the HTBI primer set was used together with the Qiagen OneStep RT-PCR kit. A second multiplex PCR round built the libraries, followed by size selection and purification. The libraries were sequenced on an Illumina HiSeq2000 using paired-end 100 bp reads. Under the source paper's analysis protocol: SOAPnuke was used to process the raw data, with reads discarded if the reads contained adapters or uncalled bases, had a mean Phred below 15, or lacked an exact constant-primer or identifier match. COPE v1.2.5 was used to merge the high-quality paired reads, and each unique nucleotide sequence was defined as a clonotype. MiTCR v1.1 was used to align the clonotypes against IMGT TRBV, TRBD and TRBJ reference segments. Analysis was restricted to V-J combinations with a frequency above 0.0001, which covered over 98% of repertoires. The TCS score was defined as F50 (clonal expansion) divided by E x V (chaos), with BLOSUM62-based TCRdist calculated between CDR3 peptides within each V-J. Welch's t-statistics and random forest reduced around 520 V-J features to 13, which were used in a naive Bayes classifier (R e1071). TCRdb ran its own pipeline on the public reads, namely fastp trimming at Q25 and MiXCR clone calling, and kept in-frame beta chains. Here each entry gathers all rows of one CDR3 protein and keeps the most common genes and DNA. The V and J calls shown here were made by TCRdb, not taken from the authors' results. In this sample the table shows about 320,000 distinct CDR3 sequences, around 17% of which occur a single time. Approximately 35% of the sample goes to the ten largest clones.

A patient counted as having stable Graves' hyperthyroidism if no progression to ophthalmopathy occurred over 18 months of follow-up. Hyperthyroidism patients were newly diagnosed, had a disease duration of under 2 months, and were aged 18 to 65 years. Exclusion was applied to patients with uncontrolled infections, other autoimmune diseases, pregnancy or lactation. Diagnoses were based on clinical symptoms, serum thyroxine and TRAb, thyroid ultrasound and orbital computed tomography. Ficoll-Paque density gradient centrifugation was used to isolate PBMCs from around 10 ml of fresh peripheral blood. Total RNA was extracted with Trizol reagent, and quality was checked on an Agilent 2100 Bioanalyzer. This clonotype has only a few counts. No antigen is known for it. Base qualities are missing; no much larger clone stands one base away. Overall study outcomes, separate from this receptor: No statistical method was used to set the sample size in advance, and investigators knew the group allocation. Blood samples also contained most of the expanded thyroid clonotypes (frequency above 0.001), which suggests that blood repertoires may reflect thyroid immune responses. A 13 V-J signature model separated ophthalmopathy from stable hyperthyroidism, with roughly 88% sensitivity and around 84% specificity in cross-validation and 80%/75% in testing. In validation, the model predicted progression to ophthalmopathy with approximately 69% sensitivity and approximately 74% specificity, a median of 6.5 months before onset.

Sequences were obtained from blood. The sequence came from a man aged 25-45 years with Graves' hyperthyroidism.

CDR3 reads: CASSLGPSETQYF. The nucleotides read TGTGCCAGCAGCTTAGGACCTTCGGAGACCCAGTACTTC. The V and J genes are TRBV11-3 and TRBJ2-5, with no confidently assigned D gene. The germline V gene provides CDR1 SGHNT and CDR2 YENEEA. CDR3 length: 13 amino acids, cysteine to phenylalanine. Just CDR3 DNA is preserved here, 39 bases in frame from base 1. Trimming takes 1 base from V and 5 bases from J, and the germline ends sit 8 bases apart.